This passage covers 29 T cell receptor beta chains from one sample sequenced in a study of control samples from healthy donors and cancer patients (dated by TCRdb to 2019 to 2021). Receptor amplification or capture employed the immunoSEQ multiplex PCR assay. This is the immuneACCESS table as TCRdb keeps it, with only in-frame sequences that have V and J called. A part of the clones is gone; compared with another copy, unresolved V genes explain less than half, and the rest is unexplained. Here the sample has around 63,000 clones; about 87% occur a single time. About 2.1% of the sample goes to the ten largest clones. Sequencing input: PBMCs. These receptors were taken from a woman between 50 and 59 years old with head and neck cancer.

The gene calls are TRBV29-1 and TRBJ2-1; 12 nucleotides agree with TRBD2. Germline V CDR1 and CDR2: SQVTM, ANQGSEA. V lost 3 bases to trimming and J lost 3 bases; unmatched junction nucleotides: 3. CDR3 size: 15 residues. For the CDR3, the DNA is TGCAGCGTTGAGCTACTAGCGGGGGGCTACAATGAGCAGTTCTTC. This codes for CSVELLAGGYNEQFF.

This clone was detected only once. The chain uses TRBV11-2 and TRBJ2-5; 7 bases map to TRBD1. The CDR3 consists of 13 residues. V lost 5 bases to trimming and J lost 1 base; unmatched junction nucleotides: 1. CDR1 is SGHAT and CDR2 is FQNNGV in the germline V gene. CDR3 protein: CASSRDSQETQYF. The CDR3 nucleotides read TGTGCCAGCAGCCGGGACAGCCAAGAGACCCAGTACTTC.

The chain recombines TRBV28 with TRBJ2-2, with TRBD2 matching over 10 bases. The length of the CDR3 is 14 residues. In germline, CDR1 is MDHEN, CDR2 SYDVKM. With V trimmed by 7 bases and J by 7 bases, 6 bases remained unmatched. The CDR3 is CASKSGGAGGELFF. In DNA, the CDR3 is TGTGCCAGCAAAAGCGGGGGGGCTGGCGGGGAGCTGTTTTTT.

The chain links TRBV28 to TRBJ2-7; 8 positions agree with TRBD1. V shed 3 bases and J 3 bases; nucleotides not matched to a gene: 7. Germline CDR1 reads MDHEN; CDR2 reads SYDVKM. The CDR3 has 15 amino acids. CDR3 amino acids: CASSLTRGPHYEQYF. The CDR3 DNA reads as TGTGCCAGCAGTTTGACCAGGGGGCCGCACTACGAGCAGTACTTC.

The genes are TRBV19 and TRBJ1-5; 10 positions agree with TRBD1. CDR1 and CDR2 (germline): LNHDA, SQIVND (reference sequence). CDR3 length: 15 amino acids. V was clipped by 7 bases and J by 5 bases; unmatched bases: 8. For the CDR3, the DNA is TGTGCCAGTAAAACCAGGGACAGGGGCGATCAGCCCCAGCATTTT. Its protein is CASKTRDRGDQPQHF.

The chain combines TRBV28 with TRBJ2-3, with D possibly matching TRBD2 (6 bases). This CDR3 is 17 amino acids long. V dropped 3 bases and J dropped 2 bases, with 18 bases sitting between them. Germline V gene data show CDR1 as MDHEN and CDR2 as SYDVKM. The CDR3 nucleotides read TGTGCCAGCAGTTTGTCCCAAATGGGGGGTTACACAGATACGCAGTATTTT. Its protein is CASSLSQMGGYTDTQYF.

This chain connects TRBV12-3 or TRBV12-4 to TRBJ2-1; no firm D call. CDR3 length equals 12 residues. V lost 7 bases and J 10 bases, leaving 14 bases between the germline ends. CDR3 protein: CASTGGVGEQFF. The CDR3 DNA reads TGTGCCAGCACGGGTGGGGTGGGGGAGCAGTTCTTC.

This clone has just a few counts. J is TRBJ1-5 and V is TRBV6-5; D remains unclear. V dropped 5 bases and J dropped 9 bases, with 17 bases sitting between them. This CDR3 has 14 residues. Germline V gene sequence: CDR1 MNHEY, CDR2 SVGAGI. The CDR3 nucleotides are TGTGCCAGCAGTCCTCGATCGGCCTTGGCGCCCCAGCATTTT. It codes for CASSPRSALAPQHF.

The chain combines TRBV4-2 with TRBJ2-3, with D perhaps matching TRBD2 (10 bases). CDR3 length: 17 residues. Germline CDR1 is LGHNA and CDR2 is YNFKEQ. Trimming left V 4 bases short and J 6 bases short, with 23 bases between. The CDR3 coding sequence is TGTGCCAGCAGCCCACAGGGGGCTAGCGGGGGTCATGATACGCAGTATTTT. It specifies CASSPQGASGGHDTQYF.

The chain carries TRBV30 and TRBJ1-5, with D uncertain. Trimming took 2 bases from V and 6 from J, leaving 11 bases between them. CDR3 length equals 13 residues. Germline assignment: CDR1 GTSNPN and CDR2 SVGIG (reference sequence). DNA for the CDR3: TGTGCCTGGAGTTCGGGTGAAGGTCAGCCCCAGCATTTT. Protein product: CAWSSGEGQPQHF.

This clone was detected a few times. The chain has TRBV30 and TRBJ1-5, with 7 nucleotides matching TRBD1. The CDR3 is made up of 15 amino acids. Germline V gives CDR1 GTSNPN, CDR2 SVGIG (reference sequence). After removal of 4 bases from V and 2 bases from J, the junction contained 8 bases not matched to a gene. The CDR3 DNA reads TGTGCCTGGATGCCGAAAACAGGGGGCAATCAGCCCCAGCATTTT. Its protein is CAWMPKTGGNQPQHF.

The chain uses TRBV6-4 and TRBJ2-7; 11 bases align to TRBD1. This CDR3 region has 14 residues. J was trimmed by 6 bases and V by 4 bases; bases with no gene match: 5. In germline, CDR1 is MRHNA, CDR2 SNTAGT. CDR3 in amino acids: CASSAGTGGGEQYF. The CDR3 bases are TGTGCCAGCAGTGCCGGGACAGGGGGTGGCGAGCAGTACTTC.

V and J are TRBV10-2 and TRBJ1-5; unclear D gene. Trimming took 2 bases from V and 0 from J, leaving 8 bases between them. The germline gives CDR1 WSHSY, CDR2 SAAADI. The CDR3 is 15 residues long. The CDR3 DNA reads TGCGCCAGCAGTGAGCGGGGTTATAGCAATCAGCCCCAGCATTTT. As protein: CASSERGYSNQPQHF.

This rearrangement joins TRBV14 to TRBJ1-2; tentative D call: TRBD1 (6 bases). The germline V gene encodes CDR1 SGHDN and CDR2 FVKESK. V lost 4 bases and J lost 8, with 14 bases in between. This CDR3 region has 13 residues. The CDR3 loop reads CASSPTIGGGYTF. For the CDR3, the DNA is TGTGCCAGCAGCCCGACAATAGGGGGAGGCTACACCTTC.

With regard to this clone: The junction departs from the called germline gene at one end, perhaps through a read error. This chain uses TRBV6-5 with TRBJ2-1; weak D call: TRBD1 (6 bases). CDR3 size: 13 residues. CDR1 and CDR2 from the germline V gene are MNHEY and SVGAGI. The CDR3 DNA follows: TGTGTCAGCAGCCCCGGGACAAACAATGAGCAGTTCTTC. This codes for CVSSPGTNNEQFF.

There are a few counts of this clone. V usage is TRBV23-1 and J usage is TRBJ1-1; D gene uncertain. TRBV23-1 counts as an open reading frame of uncertain function. V shed 0 bases and J shed 4 bases, with 21 bases lying between them. This CDR3 region has 18 residues. CDR3 amino acids: CASSQSTHPGGLSTEAFF. In DNA form, the CDR3 reads TGCGCCAGCAGTCAATCAACCCATCCGGGTGGCTTGAGCACTGAAGCTTTCTTT.

The genes are TRBV5-1 and TRBJ1-2; D gene uncertain. The germline V gene encodes CDR1 SGHRS and CDR2 YFSETQ. V dropped 5 bases and J dropped 8 bases, with 16 bases sitting between them. This CDR3 comprises 13 residues. CDR3 loop: CASSPDRPLGYTF. In DNA, the CDR3 is TGCGCCAGCAGTCCTGACCGACCTTTGGGCTACACCTTC.

CDR3 sequence (DNA): TGTGCCAGCAACAAGCCCCCCACAGAAACTGAAGCTTTCTTT. The encoded protein is CASNKPPTETEAFF. The chain couples TRBV7-9 to TRBJ1-1; D gene unclear. This CDR3 has 14 amino acids. V lost 7 bases and J lost 5, with 17 bases in between. Germline values: CDR1 SEHNR, CDR2 FQNEAQ (reference sequence).

The CDR3, as DNA: TGTGCCAGCAGTTTAAGGGGTTACGAGCAGTACTTC. Translating it yields CASSLRGYEQYF. The gene calls are TRBV28 and TRBJ2-7, with D maybe TRBD1 (5 bases). CDR1 and CDR2 (germline): MDHEN, SYDVKM. The ends were cut back, 2 bases at V and 4 bases at J, with 6 bases in the middle. The CDR3 length is 12 residues.

About this clone itself: Other nucleotide sequences in the sample specify the same CDR3. CDR3 region: CASSVVGDSGNTIYF. CDR3 in DNA: TGTGCCAGCAGCGTAGTTGGAGACTCTGGAAACACCATATATTTT. The gene calls are TRBV9 and TRBJ1-3, with D hard to call. Germline assignment: CDR1 SGDLS and CDR2 YYNGEE. The V gene lost 0 bases and the J gene lost 0 bases, with 7 bases spanning the gap. The CDR3 is made up of 15 amino acids.

J is TRBJ1-5 and V is TRBV2; D is unresolved. Germline lookup yields CDR1 SNHLY and CDR2 FYNNEI. CDR3 length equals 14 residues. V dropped 6 bases and J dropped 2 bases, with 11 bases sitting between them. The chain's CDR3 is CASSPGNGNQPQHF. CDR3 bases: TGTGCCAGCAGCCCGGGGAATGGCAATCAGCCCCAGCATTTT.

The chain links TRBV24-1 to TRBJ2-3, with a tentative D call TRBD1 (6 bases). The V and J ends lost 3 bases and 2 bases respectively, with 11 bases between them. Germline-derived CDR1 and CDR2 are KGHDR and SFDVKD. The CDR3 consists of 15 residues. The DNA for the CDR3 is TGTGCCACCAGTGATCCACAGGGAAACACAGATACGCAGTATTTT. It encodes CATSDPQGNTDTQYF.

Only one count was recorded for this clone. The chain joins TRBV25-1 to TRBJ1-5; tentatively, D is TRBD1 (5 bases). CDR1 is MGHDK, CDR2 SYGVNS, per germline. The CDR3 consists of 15 residues. V was shortened by 7 bases and J by 6 bases, with 19 bases between the two germline ends. CDR3 nucleotide sequence: TGTGCCAGCACCGACCGAGGGAGGGGCGCTCAGCCCCAGCATTTT. It is translated as CASTDRGRGAQPQHF. Complete variable domain (other parts from reference TRBV25-1 and TRBJ1-5): EADIYQTPRYLVIGTGKKITLECSQTMGHDKMYWYQQDPGMELHLIHYSYGVNSTEKGDLSSESTVSRIRTEHFPLTLESARPSHTSQYLCASTDRGRGAQPQHFGDGTRLSIL.

The sample holds a few counts of this clone. The chain uses TRBV6-4 and TRBJ2-1; 13 bases align to TRBD2. The CDR3 totals 14 residues. Losses at the gene ends were 6 bases for V and 15 bases for J; bases not matched to a gene: 11. CDR1 is MRHNA, CDR2 SNTAGT, per germline. CDR3 DNA sequence: TGTGCCAGCAGCCAAGGACTAGCGGGGGCCCTCCCGTTCTTC. Its protein product is CASSQGLAGALPFF.

V gene TRBV5-1 combines with J gene TRBJ1-2; no clear D gene. The CDR3 is 15 residues long. Deletions cut 0 bases from V and 0 bases from J, with 9 bases between. The germline V gene encodes CDR1 SGHRS and CDR2 YFSETQ. The CDR3 loop is CASSLGGDANYGYTF. The CDR3 coding sequence is TGCGCCAGCAGCTTGGGAGGAGACGCTAACTATGGCTACACCTTC.

V usage is TRBV11-2 and J usage is TRBJ2-1; tentatively, D is TRBD1 or TRBD2 (5 bases each). The V gene lost 6 bases and the J gene lost 4 bases, with 19 bases spanning the gap. The CDR3 length is 16 residues. Germline V CDR1 and CDR2: SGHAT, FQNNGV. This CDR3 is CASRTISGRIYNEQFF. The CDR3 bases are TGTGCCAGCAGAACGATTTCGGGACGGATATACAATGAGCAGTTCTTC. Variable domain in full (rest from reference TRBV11-2 and TRBJ2-1): EAGVAQSPRYKIIEKRQSVAFWCNPISGHATLYWYQQILGQGPKLLIQFQNNGVVDDSQLPKDRFSAERLKGVDSTLKIQPAKLEDSAVYLCASRTISGRIYNEQFFGPGTRLTVL.

This clone appeared once. The CDR3, as DNA: TGTGCCAGCAGTACGACAGGGGGGGGAGACGTTCTTAGCACAGATACGCAGTATTTT. This encodes CASSTTGGGDVLSTDTQYF. The rearrangement uses TRBV2 and TRBJ2-3, with 9 bases lining up with TRBD1. V lost 5 bases to trimming and J lost 0 bases; unmatched junction nucleotides: 15. CDR1 is SNHLY, CDR2 FYNNEI, per germline. This CDR3 has 19 residues.

The chain carries TRBV5-1 and TRBJ1-6, with D perhaps matching TRBD1 (6 bases). There are 15 residues in the CDR3. The ends were cut back, 0 bases at V and 10 bases at J, with 14 bases in the middle. The germline gives CDR1 SGHRS, CDR2 YFSETQ. CDR3 in amino acids: CASSLDGGAESPLHF. The CDR3 coding sequence is TGCGCCAGCAGCTTGGATGGGGGCGCGGAGTCACCCCTCCACTTT. Full variable domain (remainder filled in from reference TRBV5-1 and TRBJ1-6): KAGVTQTPRYLIKTRGQQVTLSCSPISGHRSVSWYQQTPGQGLQFLFEYFSETQRNKGNFPGRFSGRQFSNSRSEMNVSTLELGDSALYLCASSLDGGAESPLHFGNGTRLTVT.

The rearrangement links TRBV30 to TRBJ1-6; D uncertain. Looked up from germline, CDR1 is GTSNPN and CDR2 is SVGIG (reference sequence). V was shortened by 4 bases and J by 5 bases, with 12 bases between the two germline ends. The CDR3 extends over 14 amino acids. The CDR3 loop reads CAWKDQVHNSPLHF. DNA for the CDR3: TGTGCCTGGAAGGACCAGGTTCATAATTCACCCCTCCACTTT. Full variable domain (outside the CDR3, taken from reference TRBV30 and TRBJ1-6): SQTIHQWPATLVQPVGSPLSLECTVEGTSNPNLYWYRQAAGRGLQLLFYSVGIGQISSEVPQNLSASRPQDRQFILSSKKLLLSDSGFYLCAWKDQVHNSPLHFGNGTRLTVT.